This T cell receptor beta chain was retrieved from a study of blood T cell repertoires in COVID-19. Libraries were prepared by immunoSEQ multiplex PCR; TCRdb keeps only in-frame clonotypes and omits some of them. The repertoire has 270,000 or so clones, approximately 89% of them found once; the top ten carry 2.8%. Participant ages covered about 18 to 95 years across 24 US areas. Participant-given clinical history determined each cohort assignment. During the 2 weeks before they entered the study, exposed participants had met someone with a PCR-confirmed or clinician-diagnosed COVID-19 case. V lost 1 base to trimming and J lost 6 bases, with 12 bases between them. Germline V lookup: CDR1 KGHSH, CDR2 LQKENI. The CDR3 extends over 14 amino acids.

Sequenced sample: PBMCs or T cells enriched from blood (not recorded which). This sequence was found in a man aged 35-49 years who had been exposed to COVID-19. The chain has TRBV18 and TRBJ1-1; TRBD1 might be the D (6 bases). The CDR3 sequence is CASSPRQGRSEAFF. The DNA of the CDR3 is TGTGCCAGCTCACCACGTCAGGGGCGATCTGAAGCTTTCTTT. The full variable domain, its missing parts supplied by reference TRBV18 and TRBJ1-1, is NAGVMQNPRHLVRRRGQEARLRCSPMKGHSHVYWYRQLPEEGLKFMVYLQKENIIDESGMPKERFSAEFPKEGPSILRIQQVVRGDSAAYFCASSPRQGRSEAFFGQGTRLTVV.